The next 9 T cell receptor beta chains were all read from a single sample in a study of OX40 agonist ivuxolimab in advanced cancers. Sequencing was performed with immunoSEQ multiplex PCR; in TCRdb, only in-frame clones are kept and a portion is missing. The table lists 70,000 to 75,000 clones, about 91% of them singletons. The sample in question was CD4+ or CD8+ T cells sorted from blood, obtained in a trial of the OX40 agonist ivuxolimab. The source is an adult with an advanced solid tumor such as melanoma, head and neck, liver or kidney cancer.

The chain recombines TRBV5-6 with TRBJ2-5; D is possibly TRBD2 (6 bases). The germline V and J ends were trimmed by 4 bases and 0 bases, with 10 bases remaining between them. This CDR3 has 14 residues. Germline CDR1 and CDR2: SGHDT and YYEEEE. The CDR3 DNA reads TGTGCCAGCAGCACGGGACTCTACCAAGAGACCCAGTACTTC. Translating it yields CASSTGLYQETQYF.

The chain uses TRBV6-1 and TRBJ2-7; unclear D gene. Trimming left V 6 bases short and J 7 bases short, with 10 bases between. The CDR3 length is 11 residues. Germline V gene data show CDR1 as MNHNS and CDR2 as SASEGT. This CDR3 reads CASSTVSEQYF. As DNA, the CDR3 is TGTGCCAGCAGCACCGTGAGTGAGCAGTACTTC.

The CDR3 spells CASSYRATGGGDTQYF. The CDR3 region has the DNA TGTGCCAGCAGTTACCGGGCCACGGGGGGGGGAGATACGCAGTATTTT. This chain joins TRBV6-5 and TRBJ2-3, with TRBD2 matching 8 bases. V lost 2 bases and J lost 5; bases outside the gene matches: 9. Per germline, CDR1 MNHEY and CDR2 SVGAGI. The CDR3 is 16 residues long.

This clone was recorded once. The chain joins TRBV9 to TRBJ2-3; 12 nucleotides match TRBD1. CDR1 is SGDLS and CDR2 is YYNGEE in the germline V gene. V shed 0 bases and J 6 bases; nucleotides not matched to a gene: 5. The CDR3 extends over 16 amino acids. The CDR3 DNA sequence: TGTGCCAGCAGCGTAGCCGGGACAGGGGGCCTCGATACGCAGTATTTT. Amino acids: CASSVAGTGGLDTQYF.

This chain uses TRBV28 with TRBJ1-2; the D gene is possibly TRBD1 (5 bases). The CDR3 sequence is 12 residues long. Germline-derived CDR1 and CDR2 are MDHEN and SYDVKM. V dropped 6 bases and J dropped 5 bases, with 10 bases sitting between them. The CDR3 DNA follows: TGTGCCAGCAGCCTCCAGGGTTATGGCTACACCTTC. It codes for CASSLQGYGYTF.

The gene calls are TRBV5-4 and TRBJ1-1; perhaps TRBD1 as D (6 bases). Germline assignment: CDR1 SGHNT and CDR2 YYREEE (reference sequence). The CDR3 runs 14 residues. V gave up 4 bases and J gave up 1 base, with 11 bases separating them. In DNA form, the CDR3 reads TGTGCCAGCAGCATAGGACAGCAGAACACTGAAGCTTTCTTT. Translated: CASSIGQQNTEAFF.

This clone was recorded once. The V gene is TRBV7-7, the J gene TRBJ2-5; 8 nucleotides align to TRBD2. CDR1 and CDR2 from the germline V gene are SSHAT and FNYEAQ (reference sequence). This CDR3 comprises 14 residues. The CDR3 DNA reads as TGTGCTATCCTTAGGACTAGCCAAAAAGAGACCCAGTACTTC. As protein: CAILRTSQKETQYF.

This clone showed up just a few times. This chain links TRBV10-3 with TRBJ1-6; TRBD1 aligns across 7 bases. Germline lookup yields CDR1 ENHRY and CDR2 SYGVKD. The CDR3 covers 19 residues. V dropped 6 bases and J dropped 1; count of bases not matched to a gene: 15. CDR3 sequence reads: CAISSTDRLARSYNSPLHF. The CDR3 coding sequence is TGTGCCATCAGCTCGACGGACAGGCTCGCGAGATCCTATAATTCACCCCTCCACTTT.

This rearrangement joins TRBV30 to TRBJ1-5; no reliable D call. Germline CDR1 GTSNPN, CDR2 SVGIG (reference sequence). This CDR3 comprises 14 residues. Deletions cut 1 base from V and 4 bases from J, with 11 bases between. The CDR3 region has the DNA TGTGCCTGGAGTGGGTTCAGTGAGAATCAGCCCCAGCATTTT. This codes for CAWSGFSENQPQHF.